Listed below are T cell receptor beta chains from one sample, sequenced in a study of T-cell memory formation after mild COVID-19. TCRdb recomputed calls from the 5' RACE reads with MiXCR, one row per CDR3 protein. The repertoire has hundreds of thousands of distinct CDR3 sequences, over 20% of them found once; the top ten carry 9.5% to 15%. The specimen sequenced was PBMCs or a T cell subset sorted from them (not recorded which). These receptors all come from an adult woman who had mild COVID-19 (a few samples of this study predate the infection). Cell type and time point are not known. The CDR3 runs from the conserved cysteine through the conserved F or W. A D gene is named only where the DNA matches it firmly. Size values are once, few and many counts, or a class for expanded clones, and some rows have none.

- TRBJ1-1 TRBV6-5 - CASSKTGTNTEAFF TGTGCCAGCAGTAAGACCGGGACCAACACTGAAGCTTTCTTT
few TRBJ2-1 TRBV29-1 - CSVVERGRGNEQFF TGCAGCGTCGTCGAAAGGGGACGAGGCAATGAGCAGTTCTTC
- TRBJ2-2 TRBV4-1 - CASSQEMSNKNTGELFF TGCGCCAGCAGCCAAGAAATGTCCAATAAGAACACCGGGGAGCTGTTTTTT
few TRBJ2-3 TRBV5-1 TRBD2 CASSFLAGGHTDTQYF TGCGCCAGCAGCTTTCTAGCGGGGGGACACACAGATACGCAGTATTTT
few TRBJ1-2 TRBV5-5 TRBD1 CASSLGQDNYGYTF TGTGCCAGCAGCCTAGGACAGGATAACTATGGCTACACCTTC
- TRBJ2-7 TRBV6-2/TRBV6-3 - CASSRSASYEQYF TGTGCCAGCAGTAGGAGCGCTTCCTACGAGCAGTACTTC
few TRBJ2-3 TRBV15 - CATSARSGTDTQYF TGTGCCACCAGCGCCCGGTCGGGGACAGATACGCAGTATTTT
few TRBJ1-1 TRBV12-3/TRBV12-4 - CASSPGGVTELTFF TGTGCCAGCAGCCCAGGAGGGGTTACAGAACTTACTTTCTTT
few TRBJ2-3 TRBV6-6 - CASSYGRGGTADTQYF TGTGCCAGCAGTTACGGGCGGGGCGGGACAGCAGATACGCAGTATTTT
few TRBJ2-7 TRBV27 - CASSLKMTYEQYF TGTGCCAGCAGTTTGAAAATGACCTACGAGCAGTACTTC
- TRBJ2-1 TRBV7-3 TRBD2 CASSPFGGGNEQFF TGTGCCAGCAGCCCCTTCGGGGGGGGCAATGAGCAGTTCTTC
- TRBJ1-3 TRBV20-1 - CSASPGPSGNTIYF TGCAGTGCTAGCCCGGGCCCCTCTGGAAACACCATATATTTT
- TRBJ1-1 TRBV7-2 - CASSTRRTNTEAFF TGTGCCAGCAGCACGCGACGGACGAACACTGAAGCTTTCTTT
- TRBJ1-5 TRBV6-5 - CASTSDGNSNQPQHF TGTGCCAGCACCTCCGACGGGAATAGCAATCAGCCCCAGCATTTT
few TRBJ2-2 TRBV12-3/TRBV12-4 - CASSSIPTGTGELFF TGTGCCAGCAGCTCCATCCCAACAGGGACCGGGGAGCTGTTTTTT
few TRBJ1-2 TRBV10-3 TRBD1 CAISVGQGYYGYTF TGTGCCATCAGTGTCGGACAGGGTTACTATGGCTACACCTTC
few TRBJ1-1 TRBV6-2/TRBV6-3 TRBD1 CASSPTGGNGVTEAFF TGTGCCAGCAGCCCAACAGGGGGCAATGGTGTGACTGAAGCTTTCTTT